The sequence of this TCR beta chain was determined in a study of beta chain features in type 1 diabetes. Germline V gene lookup returns CDR1 SQVTM and CDR2 ANQGSEA. V shed 3 bases and J shed 2 bases, with 4 bases lying between them. The CDR3 is 11 residues long. This clone was seen more than once but under ten times. The antigen is unknown. The sample carries other DNA sequences with the same CDR3. Of the isolated RNA, all was reverse transcribed, and so the sequenced material was expressed TCRB transcripts. TCRdb's table, derived via immunoSEQ multiplex PCR, lists solely in-frame clones and lacks some. The sample has some 250,000 clones, approximately 15% seen once. Broader study findings: Significant though moderate, a shortening of TCRB CDR3s appeared in all four CD4+ subsets of Type 1 diabetes patients. Cells carrying high TCR expression could end up over-represented when cDNA is sequenced.

CD4+ naive, central memory, regulatory and stem cell-like memory subsets were isolated by sorting on CD45RO/CCR7/CD25/CD127/CD95/CD27. This chain links TRBV29-1 with TRBJ1-2, with D unclear. The sample taken for sequencing was naive CD4+ T cells from blood. The source of this sequence is a man younger than 45 with type 1 diabetes. The CDR3 coding sequence is TGCAGCGTTGACGGGAACTATGGCTACACCTTC. This gives the protein CSVDGNYGYTF.